Sequencing of this T cell receptor beta chain was carried out in a study of CD8+ T cells in alopecia areata. Study results and limitations: Mouse data revealed clearer TCR sharing than patient data did, a gap possibly tied to HLA. Scalp and blood samples kept many expanded lesional clones throughout tofacitinib. Tofacitinib delivered significant drops in scalp clonality and in expanded CD8+ clones among the top 100.

Treatment meaning: oral pan-JAK inhibitor, 5-10 mg twice daily. V shed 7 bases and J shed 1 base, with 16 bases lying between them. The CDR3 loop spans 15 amino acids. The germline V gene has CDR1 MGHRA and CDR2 YSYEKL. A word on this clone: Antigen unknown.

It was cDNA, reverse transcribed from extracted RNA, that served as the sequencing template. Here immunoSEQ multiplex PCR was the method, and the copy in TCRdb shows in-frame clones only, minus some. The sample lists about 190,000 clones, 50% to 60% occurring once. The material was CD4+ T cells sorted from blood, obtained at week 4, from a patient treated with tofacitinib. The source is a human donor with alopecia areata. The rearrangement uses TRBV4-1 and TRBJ1-1, with D possibly being TRBD1 (6 bases). CDR3 sequence: CASTRGKGENTEAFF. The CDR3 DNA sequence: TGCGCCAGCACCCGGGGAAAGGGGGAGAACACTGAAGCTTTCTTT.